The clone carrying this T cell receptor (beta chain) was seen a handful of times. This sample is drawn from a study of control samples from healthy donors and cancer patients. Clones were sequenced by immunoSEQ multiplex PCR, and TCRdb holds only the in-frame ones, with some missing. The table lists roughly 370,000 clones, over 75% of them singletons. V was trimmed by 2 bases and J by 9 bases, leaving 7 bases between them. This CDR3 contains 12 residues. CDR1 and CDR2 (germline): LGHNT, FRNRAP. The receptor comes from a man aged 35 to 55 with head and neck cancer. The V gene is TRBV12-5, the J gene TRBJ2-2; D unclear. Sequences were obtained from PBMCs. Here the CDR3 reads CASGLSPRELFF. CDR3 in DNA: TGTGCTAGTGGTTTGTCCCCACGGGAGCTGTTTTTT.